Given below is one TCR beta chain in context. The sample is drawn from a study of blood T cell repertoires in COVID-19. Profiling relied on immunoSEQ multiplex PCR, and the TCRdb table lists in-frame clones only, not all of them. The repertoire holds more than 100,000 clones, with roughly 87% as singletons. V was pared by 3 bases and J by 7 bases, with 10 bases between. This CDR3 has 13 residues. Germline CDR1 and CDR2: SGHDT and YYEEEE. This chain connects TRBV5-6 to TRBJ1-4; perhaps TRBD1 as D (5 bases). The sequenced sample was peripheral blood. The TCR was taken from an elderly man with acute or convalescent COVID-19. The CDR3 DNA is TGTGCCAGCAGCTCGGGGGGATCTGAAAAACTGTTTTTT. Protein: CASSSGGSEKLFF. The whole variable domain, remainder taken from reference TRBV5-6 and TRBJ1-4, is DAGVTQSPTHLIKTRGQQVTLRCSPKSGHDTVSWYQQALGQGPQFIFQYYEEEERQRGNFPDRFSGHQFPNYSSELNVNALLLGDSALYLCASSSGGSEKLFFGSGTQLSVL.